A selection of T cell receptor beta chains follows, all from one sample in a study of blood T cell repertoires in COVID-19. TCRdb's copy holds only in-frame clones and misses some; the assay was immunoSEQ multiplex PCR. The sample has 70,000 to 85,000 clones; around 93% are singletons. The sample consisted of peripheral blood. These receptors were taken from a woman in her fifties or sixties with active COVID-19. Each CDR3 is given with its conserved first and last residue. D genes are given only for firm matches. Not every row has a clone size; where given, it reads once, few, many or a size class.

d_call: .; v_call: TRBV2; cdr3_length: 15; clone_size: .; j_call: TRBJ2-4; cdr3_nt: TGTGCCAGCAGTGACGGAGTGGTTACCAAAAACATTCAGTACTTC; cdr3_aa: CASSDGVVTKNIQYF
d_call: .; v_call: TRBV5-5; cdr3_length: 15; clone_size: .; j_call: TRBJ1-1; cdr3_nt: TGTGCCAGCAGAGAAGGGGTGTCCCTGAACACTGAAGCTTTCTTT; cdr3_aa: CASREGVSLNTEAFF
d_call: .; v_call: TRBV5-8; cdr3_length: 14; clone_size: .; j_call: TRBJ1-5; cdr3_nt: TGTGCCAGCAGCCTGCCAGGGTCCGGTCAGCCCCAGCATTTT; cdr3_aa: CASSLPGSGQPQHF
d_call: .; v_call: TRBV28; cdr3_length: 11; clone_size: .; j_call: TRBJ2-7; cdr3_nt: TGTGCCAGCAGCGACTACTACGAGCAGTACTTC; cdr3_aa: CASSDYYEQYF
d_call: TRBD1; v_call: TRBV28; cdr3_length: 15; clone_size: .; j_call: TRBJ1-4; cdr3_nt: TGTGCCAGCAGTCTACGGACAGGGGGGTCCGGGAAACTGTTTTTT; cdr3_aa: CASSLRTGGSGKLFF
d_call: .; v_call: TRBV11-3; cdr3_length: 15; clone_size: .; j_call: TRBJ2-1; cdr3_nt: TGTGCCAGCAGCTTAGACGGGTCCCTGAAGGATGAGCAGTTCTTC; cdr3_aa: CASSLDGSLKDEQFF
d_call: .; v_call: TRBV7-9; cdr3_length: 13; clone_size: .; j_call: TRBJ1-1; cdr3_nt: TGTGCCAGCAGTTTACAGGGAAACACTGAAGCTTTCTTT; cdr3_aa: CASSLQGNTEAFF
d_call: TRBD1; v_call: TRBV19; cdr3_length: 13; clone_size: .; j_call: TRBJ2-7; cdr3_nt: TGTGCCAGTAGTATTAACAGGGGCCACGAGCAGTACTTC; cdr3_aa: CASSINRGHEQYF
d_call: .; v_call: TRBV24-1; cdr3_length: 16; clone_size: .; j_call: TRBJ2-5; cdr3_nt: TGTGCCACCAGTGATTTGGGTGGTAGCGGCCAAGAGACCCAGTACTTC; cdr3_aa: CATSDLGGSGQETQYF
d_call: TRBD2; v_call: TRBV10-1; cdr3_length: 15; clone_size: .; j_call: TRBJ2-7; cdr3_nt: TGCGCCAGCAGTGGGAGCGGGAGCCGCCCGTGGGAGCAGTACTTC; cdr3_aa: CASSGSGSRPWEQYF
d_call: .; v_call: TRBV2; cdr3_length: 15; clone_size: .; j_call: TRBJ2-7; cdr3_nt: TGTGCCAGCAGTGCCGGAGGGGGGGGCGCCTACGAGCAGTACTTC; cdr3_aa: CASSAGGGGAYEQYF
d_call: TRBD2; v_call: TRBV5-4; cdr3_length: 16; clone_size: .; j_call: TRBJ2-3; cdr3_nt: TGTGCCAGCAGCTTGGGGGGGAGGGTTAGCACAGATACGCAGTATTTT; cdr3_aa: CASSLGGRVSTDTQYF
d_call: .; v_call: TRBV7-6; cdr3_length: 15; clone_size: .; j_call: TRBJ2-7; cdr3_nt: TGTGCCAGCAGCAGGGGTGGGACTGGTGATTACGAGCAGTACTTC; cdr3_aa: CASSRGGTGDYEQYF
d_call: TRBD2; v_call: TRBV6-6; cdr3_length: 15; clone_size: .; j_call: TRBJ2-3; cdr3_nt: TGTGCCAGCAGCGGACTAGCCTCCCGCACAGATACGCAGTATTTT; cdr3_aa: CASSGLASRTDTQYF
d_call: TRBD2; v_call: TRBV28; cdr3_length: 13; clone_size: .; j_call: TRBJ2-3; cdr3_nt: TGTGCCACCAGCTCGGGAGGCGGAGATACGCAGTATTTT; cdr3_aa: CATSSGGGDTQYF
d_call: TRBD1; v_call: TRBV3-1/TRBV3-2; cdr3_length: 15; clone_size: .; j_call: TRBJ2-2; cdr3_nt: TGTGCCAGCAGCCGACAGGGGGCGAACACCGGGGAGCTGTTTTTT; cdr3_aa: CASSRQGANTGELFF
d_call: TRBD1; v_call: TRBV7-2; cdr3_length: 12; clone_size: .; j_call: TRBJ1-4; cdr3_nt: TGTGCCAGCAGTACCACAGGGGGTAGGCTGTTTTTT; cdr3_aa: CASSTTGGRLFF
d_call: .; v_call: TRBV11-2; cdr3_length: 13; clone_size: .; j_call: TRBJ1-1; cdr3_nt: TGTGCCAGCAGCGGAGGAGGGTACACTGAAGCTTTCTTT; cdr3_aa: CASSGGGYTEAFF
d_call: TRBD2; v_call: TRBV7-9; cdr3_length: 15; clone_size: once; j_call: TRBJ2-1; cdr3_nt: TGTGCCAGCAGCTACCTCAGCGGGAGGGACAATGAGCAGTTCTTC; cdr3_aa: CASSYLSGRDNEQFF
d_call: .; v_call: TRBV19; cdr3_length: 13; clone_size: .; j_call: TRBJ1-5; cdr3_nt: TGTGCCAGTAGTATTGTGGCCAATCAGCCCCAGCATTTT; cdr3_aa: CASSIVANQPQHF
d_call: TRBD1; v_call: TRBV6-5; cdr3_length: 15; clone_size: .; j_call: TRBJ1-5; cdr3_nt: TGTGCCAGCAGTTCCGCCAGGGGGGCGAATCAGCCCCAGCATTTT; cdr3_aa: CASSSARGANQPQHF
d_call: TRBD1; v_call: TRBV12-3/TRBV12-4; cdr3_length: 13; clone_size: .; j_call: TRBJ1-6; cdr3_nt: TGTGCCAGCAGGGGGACAGTAAATTCACCCCTCCACTTT; cdr3_aa: CASRGTVNSPLHF
d_call: .; v_call: TRBV4-1; cdr3_length: 14; clone_size: .; j_call: TRBJ2-5; cdr3_nt: TGCGCCAGCAGCCGGAGGTCGGCCGAAGAGACCCAGTACTTC; cdr3_aa: CASSRRSAEETQYF
d_call: .; v_call: TRBV28; cdr3_length: 12; clone_size: .; j_call: TRBJ1-2; cdr3_nt: TGTGCCAGCAGTTTCAACAGGGCTGGCTACACCTTC; cdr3_aa: CASSFNRAGYTF
d_call: TRBD1; v_call: TRBV10-3; cdr3_length: 14; clone_size: .; j_call: TRBJ2-7; cdr3_nt: TGTGCCATCAGCCCGGGACAGGGACCCTACGAGCAGTACTTC; cdr3_aa: CAISPGQGPYEQYF
d_call: .; v_call: TRBV5-1; cdr3_length: 13; clone_size: .; j_call: TRBJ1-1; cdr3_nt: TGCGCCAGCAGCTCGACAGGTTATGCTGAAGCTTTCTTT; cdr3_aa: CASSSTGYAEAFF
d_call: .; v_call: TRBV19; cdr3_length: 13; clone_size: .; j_call: TRBJ2-6; cdr3_nt: TGTGCCAGTATCGGCTCTGGGGCCAACGTCCTGACTTTC; cdr3_aa: CASIGSGANVLTF
d_call: TRBD2; v_call: TRBV7-2; cdr3_length: 14; clone_size: once; j_call: TRBJ2-5; cdr3_nt: TGTGCCAGCACCCTAGCGGGAGGGGGAGAGACCCAGTACTTC; cdr3_aa: CASTLAGGGETQYF
d_call: .; v_call: TRBV7-6; cdr3_length: 16; clone_size: .; j_call: TRBJ2-5; cdr3_nt: TGTGCCAGCAGCTTCGGGACAGTCGGGGGCCAAGAGACCCAGTACTTC; cdr3_aa: CASSFGTVGGQETQYF
d_call: TRBD1; v_call: TRBV29-1; cdr3_length: 14; clone_size: .; j_call: TRBJ2-7; cdr3_nt: TGCAGCGTCGAAGGACAGGGAGGCTCCTACGAGCAGTACTTC; cdr3_aa: CSVEGQGGSYEQYF
d_call: .; v_call: TRBV3-1/TRBV3-2; cdr3_length: 14; clone_size: .; j_call: TRBJ1-1; cdr3_nt: TGTGCCAGCAGCATGCGACGAAGGGGGACTGAAGCTTTCTTT; cdr3_aa: CASSMRRRGTEAFF
d_call: TRBD2; v_call: TRBV28; cdr3_length: 14; clone_size: .; j_call: TRBJ2-7; cdr3_nt: TGTGCCAGCCTTGAGAGCGGGGGCGCCTACGAGCAGTACTTC; cdr3_aa: CASLESGGAYEQYF
d_call: .; v_call: TRBV2; cdr3_length: 13; clone_size: .; j_call: TRBJ1-1; cdr3_nt: TGTGCCAGCAGGCAGGAACAGAACACTGAAGCTTTCTTT; cdr3_aa: CASRQEQNTEAFF
d_call: .; v_call: TRBV4-1; cdr3_length: 12; clone_size: .; j_call: TRBJ1-4; cdr3_nt: TGCGCCAGCAGCCAATTGGGAGGGAGACTGTTTTTT; cdr3_aa: CASSQLGGRLFF
d_call: .; v_call: TRBV7-6; cdr3_length: 15; clone_size: .; j_call: TRBJ2-2; cdr3_nt: TGTGCCAGCAGCTTAGGGCAGGGGCTTACCGGGGAGCTGTTTTTT; cdr3_aa: CASSLGQGLTGELFF
d_call: TRBD2; v_call: TRBV4-1; cdr3_length: 19; clone_size: .; j_call: TRBJ2-6; cdr3_nt: TGCGCCAGCAGCCAATCTCATACTGGCGGGGGCTCTGGGGCCAACGTCCTGACTTTC; cdr3_aa: CASSQSHTGGGSGANVLTF
d_call: TRBD2; v_call: TRBV19; cdr3_length: 15; clone_size: .; j_call: TRBJ2-3; cdr3_nt: TGTGCCAGTAGTACCGGGGGGGGCCGCACAGATACGCAGTATTTT; cdr3_aa: CASSTGGGRTDTQYF
d_call: .; v_call: TRBV6-5; cdr3_length: 15; clone_size: .; j_call: TRBJ1-3; cdr3_nt: TGTGCCAGCAGACCACATACAGGGTCTGGAAACACCATATATTTT; cdr3_aa: CASRPHTGSGNTIYF
d_call: TRBD1; v_call: TRBV5-6; cdr3_length: 16; clone_size: .; j_call: TRBJ1-6; cdr3_nt: TGTGCCAGCAGCTTGGGACAGGGCTATGTTAATTCACCCCTCCACTTT; cdr3_aa: CASSLGQGYVNSPLHF
d_call: TRBD1; v_call: TRBV30; cdr3_length: 15; clone_size: .; j_call: TRBJ1-1; cdr3_nt: TGTGCCTGGAGTGTCCAGGGACCCAGGGGGACTGAAGCTTTCTTT; cdr3_aa: CAWSVQGPRGTEAFF
d_call: .; v_call: TRBV7-2; cdr3_length: 15; clone_size: .; j_call: TRBJ2-1; cdr3_nt: TGTGCCAGCAGCTTAGACGGGAGCTCCTACAATGAGCAGTTCTTC; cdr3_aa: CASSLDGSSYNEQFF
d_call: .; v_call: TRBV24-1; cdr3_length: 12; clone_size: .; j_call: TRBJ2-1; cdr3_nt: TGTGCCACCAGAGACAGAGACAATGAGCAGTTCTTC; cdr3_aa: CATRDRDNEQFF
d_call: .; v_call: TRBV5-5; cdr3_length: 12; clone_size: .; j_call: TRBJ1-1; cdr3_nt: TGTGCCAGCAGCTTTCGTGGCCCTGAAGCTTTCTTT; cdr3_aa: CASSFRGPEAFF
d_call: .; v_call: TRBV5-4; cdr3_length: 12; clone_size: .; j_call: TRBJ2-7; cdr3_nt: TGTGCCAGCAGCTCCGGGGGCTACGAGCAGTACTTC; cdr3_aa: CASSSGGYEQYF
d_call: .; v_call: TRBV28; cdr3_length: 11; clone_size: .; j_call: TRBJ1-1; cdr3_nt: TGTGCCAGCAAGAGAAACACTGAAGCTTTCTTT; cdr3_aa: CASKRNTEAFF
d_call: .; v_call: TRBV5-6; cdr3_length: 13; clone_size: few; j_call: TRBJ2-5; cdr3_nt: TGTGCCAGCAGGGAGGGCCCGGGGGAGACCCAGTACTTC; cdr3_aa: CASREGPGETQYF
d_call: .; v_call: TRBV5-8; cdr3_length: 17; clone_size: .; j_call: TRBJ2-6; cdr3_nt: TGTGCCAGCACGCTGACAGTCGAATACTCTGGGGCCAACGTCCTGACTTTC; cdr3_aa: CASTLTVEYSGANVLTF
d_call: TRBD2; v_call: TRBV6-4; cdr3_length: 13; clone_size: .; j_call: TRBJ2-1; cdr3_nt: TGTGCCAGCAGTGACTCGGGGAGCGGGAGTAAGGTCTTC; cdr3_aa: CASSDSGSGSKVF
d_call: .; v_call: TRBV2; cdr3_length: 15; clone_size: .; j_call: TRBJ1-2; cdr3_nt: TGTGCCAGCAGCCCCTCAAGTCCCGGGATTTATGGCTACACCTTC; cdr3_aa: CASSPSSPGIYGYTF
d_call: TRBD2; v_call: TRBV29-1; cdr3_length: 16; clone_size: .; j_call: TRBJ2-7; cdr3_nt: TGCAGCGTTGTGGGGGGAGGGATCGGAGAGGTCTACGAGCAGTACTTC; cdr3_aa: CSVVGGGIGEVYEQYF
d_call: TRBD2; v_call: TRBV9; cdr3_length: 15; clone_size: .; j_call: TRBJ2-1; cdr3_nt: TGTGCCAGCAGCATCCTAGCGGGAGGGCCCGGGGAGCAGTTCTTC; cdr3_aa: CASSILAGGPGEQFF
d_call: .; v_call: TRBV24-1; cdr3_length: 15; clone_size: .; j_call: TRBJ2-3; cdr3_nt: TGTGCCACCAGTGGGGGGGACGGCTTCACAGATACGCAGTATTTT; cdr3_aa: CATSGGDGFTDTQYF
d_call: .; v_call: TRBV19; cdr3_length: 14; clone_size: .; j_call: TRBJ1-1; cdr3_nt: TGTGCCAGTAGTATACAGGGCCCGAACACTGAAGCTTTCTTT; cdr3_aa: CASSIQGPNTEAFF
d_call: .; v_call: TRBV19; cdr3_length: 13; clone_size: .; j_call: TRBJ1-6; cdr3_nt: TGTGCCAGCCGACAGGCGAATAATTCACCCCTCCACTTT; cdr3_aa: CASRQANNSPLHF
d_call: .; v_call: TRBV5-4; cdr3_length: 15; clone_size: .; j_call: TRBJ2-1; cdr3_nt: TGTGCCAGCAGCTTGGCTACGAGCTCCTACAATGAGCAGTTCTTC; cdr3_aa: CASSLATSSYNEQFF
d_call: TRBD1; v_call: TRBV28; cdr3_length: 16; clone_size: .; j_call: TRBJ1-3; cdr3_nt: TGTGCCAGCAGTTCAAGAGCGACAGGGGGAAGAAACACCATATATTTT; cdr3_aa: CASSSRATGGRNTIYF
d_call: TRBD2; v_call: TRBV29-1; cdr3_length: 15; clone_size: .; j_call: TRBJ2-1; cdr3_nt: TGCAGCGTTGGGTCCGCGGGAGTGGCGGGGAATGAGCAGTTCTTC; cdr3_aa: CSVGSAGVAGNEQFF